The clone carrying this T cell receptor (beta chain) was recorded once. The sample is drawn from a study of glioma-infiltrating T cells after dendritic cell vaccination. The germline V and J ends were trimmed by 5 bases and 6 bases, with 14 bases remaining between them. This CDR3 has 13 residues. Per the germline V gene, CDR1 is SGHNT and CDR2 is YYREEE (reference sequence). Method: immunoSEQ multiplex PCR; TCRdb's copy keeps in-frame clones and lacks some. The sample carries approximately 48,000 clones, about 85% recorded once. Sequences were derived from blood, sampled before dendritic cell vaccination. The chain recombines TRBV5-4 with TRBJ1-2; tentative D call: TRBD1 (5 bases). The receptor was derived from a human donor with glioblastoma. CDR3 bases: TGTGCCAGCAGAGTAGACAGTCTACATGGCTACACCTTC. This codes for CASRVDSLHGYTF.